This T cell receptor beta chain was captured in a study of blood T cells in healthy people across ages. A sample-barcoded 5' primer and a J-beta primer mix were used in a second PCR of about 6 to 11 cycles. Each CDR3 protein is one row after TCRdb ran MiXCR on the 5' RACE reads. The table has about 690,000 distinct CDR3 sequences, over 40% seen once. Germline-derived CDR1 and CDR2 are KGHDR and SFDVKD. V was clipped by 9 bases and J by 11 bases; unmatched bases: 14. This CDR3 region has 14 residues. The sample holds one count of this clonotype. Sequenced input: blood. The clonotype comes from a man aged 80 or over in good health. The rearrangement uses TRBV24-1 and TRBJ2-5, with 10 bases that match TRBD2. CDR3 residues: CATRSSGRGDEQYF. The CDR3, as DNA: TGTGCCACCCGTTCCAGCGGGAGGGGAGATGAGCAGTACTTC.